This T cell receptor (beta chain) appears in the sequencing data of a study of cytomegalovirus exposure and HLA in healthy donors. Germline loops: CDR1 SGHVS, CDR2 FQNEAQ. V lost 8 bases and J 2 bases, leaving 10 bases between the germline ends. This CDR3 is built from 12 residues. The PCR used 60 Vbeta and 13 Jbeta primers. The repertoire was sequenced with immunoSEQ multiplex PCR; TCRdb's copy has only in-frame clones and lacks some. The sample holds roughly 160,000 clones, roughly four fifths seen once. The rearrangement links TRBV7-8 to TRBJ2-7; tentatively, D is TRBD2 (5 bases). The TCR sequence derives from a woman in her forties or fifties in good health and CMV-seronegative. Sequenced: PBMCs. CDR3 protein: CASGRVTYEQYF. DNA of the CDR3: TGTGCCAGCGGGCGGGTCACCTACGAGCAGTACTTC.